What follows is one T cell receptor beta chain and its context. The target antigen is unknown. The data derive from a study of cytomegalovirus exposure and HLA in healthy donors. In germline, CDR1 is SGHRS, CDR2 YFSETQ. J gave up 4 bases and V 0 bases, and 6 bases lay outside the gene matches. The CDR3 sequence is 16 residues long. Primers: 60 Vbeta forward and 13 Jbeta reverse. Method: immunoSEQ multiplex PCR; TCRdb's copy keeps in-frame clones and lacks some. Of 200,000 or so clones in the sample, just under 80% were seen once. Study-level findings and limits: In a later analysis, most CMV-associated TCR beta chains appeared HLA-restricted. Presence/absence analyses rested on an assumption that sequencing depth was roughly uniform across donors.

The clonotype was recovered from a woman aged 25 to 39 in good health and CMV-seropositive. Material for sequencing was PBMCs. J is TRBJ2-2 and V is TRBV5-1; 7 positions match TRBD1. The CDR3 sequence: CASSLGGTALTGELFF. The CDR3 DNA is TGCGCCAGCAGCTTGGGTGGGACAGCTCTCACCGGGGAGCTGTTTTTT.